In this sample, the clone carrying this TCR beta chain turned up once. The data belong to a study of blood T cell repertoires in COVID-19. The CDR3 runs 15 residues. J lost 6 bases, V lost 10 bases, and 15 bases had no gene match. The germline V gene encodes CDR1 SNHLY and CDR2 FYNNEI. Per the authors' pipeline: Counts of nucleated cells, estimated from reference gene primer amplification, were obtained. The assay was immunoSEQ multiplex PCR, and TCRdb's table has in-frame clones only and misses some. V and J calls and clone size are those listed in that table; D and trimming were worked out from the DNA. The sample holds over 200,000 clones; roughly 80% are singletons and the top ten take approximately 4.7%.

This TCR was sampled from a middle-aged man with active or convalescent COVID-19. This chain links TRBV2 with TRBJ1-1; 9 positions agree with TRBD1. Material for sequencing was peripheral blood. This chain's CDR3 is CATQPGQGFFAEAFF. The CDR3 coding sequence is TGTGCCACACAACCGGGACAGGGCTTTTTCGCTGAAGCTTTCTTT.